These 6 T cell receptor beta chains came from one sample sequenced in a study of CD8+ T cells in alopecia areata. Extracted from the samples, RNA was reverse transcribed into cDNA to serve as the sequencing template. Repertoires were generated with immunoSEQ multiplex PCR, while TCRdb's copy carries only in-frame clones and drops some. Of several thousand clones listed, 65% to 70% are singletons. The investigators collected lesional scalp punch biopsies and peripheral blood from alopecia areata patients. The starting material was skin, obtained at week 0. The receptors come from a human donor with alopecia areata.

The gene calls are TRBV7-9 and TRBJ1-2; TRBD1 agrees at 10 bases. The CDR3 has 17 residues. V shed 0 bases, J shed 9 bases, and the junction held 13 bases outside the gene matches. Germline CDR1 SEHNR, CDR2 FQNEAQ (reference sequence). The CDR3 region has the DNA TGTGCCAGCAGCTTAGCCGGGGACAGGGGTTCGAGGCCGCGCTACACCTTC. It translates to CASSLAGDRGSRPRYTF.

The rearrangement links TRBV2 to TRBJ2-1; D is uncertain. V was shortened by 3 bases and J by 2 bases, with 2 bases between the two germline ends. The V gene's germline CDR1 is SNHLY and CDR2 FYNNEI. This CDR3 has 12 residues. CDR3: CASSDPYNEQFF. The DNA for the CDR3 is TGTGCCAGCAGTGACCCCTACAATGAGCAGTTCTTC.

This clone has just one count. The chain joins TRBV6-6 to TRBJ2-3; D remains ambiguous. The CDR3 loop spans 11 amino acids. V was pared by 5 bases and J by 3 bases, with 3 bases between. From germline, CDR1 is MNHNY and CDR2 SVGAGI (reference sequence). CDR3 sequence reads: CASSMTDTQYF. CDR3 nucleotides: TGTGCCAGCAGTATGACAGATACGCAGTATTTT.

J is TRBJ1-2 and V is TRBV7-3, with TRBD1 identical over 9 bases. The germline V gene encodes CDR1 SGHTA and CDR2 FQGTGA. The junction had 6 bases not matched to a gene; V was cut back by 5 bases and J by 8 bases. The CDR3 spans 13 residues. The CDR3 nucleotides read TGTGCCAGCAGCCAAGGACAGGGGATAGGCTACACCTTC. Translating it yields CASSQGQGIGYTF.

The chain recombines TRBV4-3 with TRBJ2-3; unclear D gene. Germline loops: CDR1 LGHNA, CDR2 YSLEER. The ends were cut back, 4 bases at V and 0 bases at J, with 5 bases in the middle. CDR3 length equals 13 residues. DNA for the CDR3: TGCGCCAGCAGCCTAGATAGCACAGATACGCAGTATTTT. Protein product: CASSLDSTDTQYF.

In this sample, this clone turned up once. CDR3 loop: CATTTRGSSYNEQFF. In DNA form, the CDR3 reads TGTGCCACCACAACGCGAGGGAGCTCCTACAATGAGCAGTTCTTC. The V call is TRBV21-1, the J call TRBJ2-1; TRBD2 reflects the table's D call only, with no check against the DNA. TRBV21-1 is a pseudogene. CDR3 length: 15 amino acids.